The 5 T cell receptor beta chains presented below share a single source sample, sequenced in a study of blood T cell repertoires in COVID-19. Method: immunoSEQ multiplex PCR; TCRdb's copy keeps in-frame clones and lacks some. The data hold some 14,000 clones, with about 75% observed a single time. Sequenced sample: peripheral blood. The receptors were sampled from a woman older than 75 with acute or convalescent COVID-19.

The chain employs TRBV9 and TRBJ2-7; TRBD2 aligns across 13 bases. CDR1 is SGDLS and CDR2 is YYNGEE in the germline V gene. The CDR3 is made up of 18 amino acids. After removal of 0 bases from V and 1 base from J, the junction contained 7 bases not matched to a gene. CDR3 DNA sequence: TGTGCCAGCAGCGTAGGAACGACTAGCGGGGGGATTTCCTACGAGCAGTACTTC. This translates into CASSVGTTSGGISYEQYF.

Only a few counts were recorded for this clone. The chain has TRBV5-1 and TRBJ1-3; 9 bases align to TRBD1. Germline V gene sequence: CDR1 SGHRS, CDR2 YFSETQ. Trimming took 0 bases from V and 2 from J; bases not matched to a gene: 3. CDR3 length: 16 amino acids. In DNA, the CDR3 is TGCGCCAGCAGCTTGGCGGGGACAGGGACTGGAAACACCATATATTTT. Protein product: CASSLAGTGTGNTIYF.

This chain uses TRBV10-3 with TRBJ2-1; D is ambiguous. V was cut by 2 bases and J by 0 bases, with 11 bases left in between. The germline CDR1 and CDR2 sequences are ENHRY and SYGVKD. This CDR3 region has 16 residues. CDR3 DNA: TGTGCCATCAGTGAGAGTGGCTCCAGCTCCTACAATGAGCAGTTCTTC. It codes for CAISESGSSSYNEQFF.

The chain joins TRBV6-5 to TRBJ1-6, with TRBD1 identical over 9 bases. Per germline, CDR1 MNHEY and CDR2 SVGAGI. The CDR3 totals 15 residues. The V segment lost 8 bases and the J segment 4 bases; nucleotides outside the gene matches: 6. The CDR3 here is CASLNRGLYNSPLHF. CDR3 sequence (DNA): TGTGCCAGCCTCAACAGGGGGCTATATAATTCACCCCTCCACTTT.

This clone is termed large. The V call is TRBV6-1, the J call TRBJ2-5, with D possibly being TRBD1 (6 bases). From germline, CDR1 is MNHNS and CDR2 SASEGT. Between the trimmed V and J ends, which lost 1 base and 5 bases, there was a span of 14 bases. This CDR3 spans 15 amino acids. The CDR3 sequence: CASSEGTAVWETQYF. CDR3 DNA sequence: TGTGCCAGCAGTGAAGGGACAGCCGTTTGGGAGACCCAGTACTTC.